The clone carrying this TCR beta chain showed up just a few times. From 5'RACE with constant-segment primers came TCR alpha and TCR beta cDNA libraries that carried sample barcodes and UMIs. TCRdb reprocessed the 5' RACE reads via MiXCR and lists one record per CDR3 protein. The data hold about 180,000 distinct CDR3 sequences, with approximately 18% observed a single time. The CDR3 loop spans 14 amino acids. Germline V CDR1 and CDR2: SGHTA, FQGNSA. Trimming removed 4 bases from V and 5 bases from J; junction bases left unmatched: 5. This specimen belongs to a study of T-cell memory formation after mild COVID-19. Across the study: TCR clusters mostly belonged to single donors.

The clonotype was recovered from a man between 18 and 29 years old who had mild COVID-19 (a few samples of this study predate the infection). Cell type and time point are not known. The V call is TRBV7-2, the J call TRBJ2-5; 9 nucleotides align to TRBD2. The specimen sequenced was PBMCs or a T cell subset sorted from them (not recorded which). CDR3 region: CASSWRGGGETQYF. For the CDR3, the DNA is TGTGCCAGCAGCTGGCGGGGGGGCGGGGAGACCCAGTACTTC.